Presented here are 26 T cell receptor beta chains from one specimen sequenced in a study of shared clonotypes between healthy human individuals. Profiling relied on immunoSEQ multiplex PCR, and the TCRdb table lists in-frame clones only, not all of them. Of 2 million to 2.5 million clones listed, roughly 96% are singletons. The sample comprised naive CD4+ T cells sorted from blood. Regarding subset: CD45RA+ positively selected. All receptors derive from a man aged 18 to 35 in good health.

This clone was observed once. V usage is TRBV19 and J usage is TRBJ1-6; 10 bases match TRBD1. The CDR3 is 16 amino acids. Germline V gene sequence: CDR1 LNHDA, CDR2 SQIVND (reference sequence). With V trimmed by 1 base and J by 8 bases, 5 bases remained unmatched. The DNA for the CDR3 is TGTGCCAGTAGTATAGGGACAGGGGGAATTCATTCACCCCTCCACTTT. Translation gives CASSIGTGGIHSPLHF.

This chain joins TRBV21-1 and TRBJ2-1; no check of the table's D call, TRBD2, against the DNA was made. TRBV21-1 is a pseudogene. This CDR3 is 17 amino acids long. CDR3 protein: CASVPTKAGVRRNEQFF. The CDR3 nucleotides are TGTGCCAGCGTGCCAACTAAAGCGGGAGTGAGGAGGAATGAGCAGTTCTTC.

Worth noting for this clone: Other DNA sequences within the sample encode an identical CDR3. This chain joins TRBV28 and TRBJ1-2; a possible D gene is TRBD1 (6 bases). The CDR3 totals 15 residues. The germline V and J ends were trimmed by 4 bases and 2 bases, with 14 bases remaining between them. Germline V gene lookup returns CDR1 MDHEN and CDR2 SYDVKM. This CDR3 is CASSSPGGGNYGYTF. The CDR3 nucleotides read TGTGCCAGCAGTTCCCCGGGCGGGGGCAACTATGGCTACACCTTC.

V gene TRBV29-1 combines with J gene TRBJ2-3; the match to TRBD2 covers 7 bases. Germline V gene sequence: CDR1 SQVTM, CDR2 ANQGSEA. There are 13 residues in the CDR3. J gave up 0 bases and V 6 bases, and 3 bases lay outside the gene matches. The CDR3 protein is CSVRSGSTDTQYF. CDR3 DNA: TGCAGCGTCCGTAGCGGGAGCACAGATACGCAGTATTTT.

This rearrangement joins TRBV28 to TRBJ1-5; TRBD1 agrees at 11 bases. CDR1 is MDHEN and CDR2 is SYDVKM in the germline V gene. CDR3 length: 16 amino acids. Unmatched junction bases numbered 8, after V lost 5 bases and J lost 5 bases. The CDR3 spells CASSPRDRGWDQPQHF. The CDR3 bases are TGTGCCAGCAGTCCTAGGGACAGGGGGTGGGATCAGCCCCAGCATTTT.

The chain has TRBV6-1 and TRBJ1-1, with D tentatively TRBD1 (6 bases). Looked up from germline, CDR1 is MNHNS and CDR2 is SASEGT. CDR3 length equals 14 residues. V was clipped by 5 bases and J by 4 bases, with 14 bases between them. CDR3 amino acids: CASSLDRRGTEAFF. The CDR3 nucleotides read TGTGCCAGCAGTCTGGACAGAAGGGGCACTGAAGCTTTCTTT.

The chain joins TRBV19 to TRBJ1-2; 9 bases are a match to TRBD1. The CDR3 covers 15 residues. Germline V gives CDR1 LNHDA, CDR2 SQIVND (reference sequence). The junction had 10 bases not matched to a gene; V was cut back by 7 bases and J by 4 bases. For the CDR3, the DNA is TGTGCCAGTATTACTACAGGGGGCAGTATCTATGGCTACACCTTC. It yields the protein CASITTGGSIYGYTF.

The chain couples TRBV11-1 to TRBJ2-1, with 8 bases matching TRBD2. Trimming took 5 bases from V and 3 from J; bases not matched to a gene: 6. Germline V gene sequence: CDR1 SGHAT, CDR2 FQDESV (reference sequence). The CDR3 is made up of 15 amino acids. CDR3 residues: CASSRHAGGYNEQFF. The CDR3 DNA reads TGTGCCAGCAGCCGGCATGCGGGGGGCTACAATGAGCAGTTCTTC.

The rearrangement uses TRBV18 and TRBJ1-3; a possible D gene is TRBD1 (5 bases). Germline CDR1 and CDR2: KGHSH and LQKENI. Trimming removed 3 bases at V and 2 bases at J, with 11 bases between. CDR3 length: 15 amino acids. The CDR3 DNA reads TGTGCCAGCTCACCCTCGGGGGTAACTGGAAACACCATATATTTT. Its protein is CASSPSGVTGNTIYF.

In regard to this clone: The sample carries other DNA sequences with the same CDR3. V and J are TRBV7-9 and TRBJ2-5; D is perhaps TRBD1 (6 bases). V shed 3 bases and J shed 2 bases, with 13 bases lying between them. The CDR3 contains 15 residues. The germline gives CDR1 SEHNR, CDR2 FQNEAQ (reference sequence). The CDR3 loop reads CASSLGAVGQETQYF. The CDR3 DNA reads TGTGCCAGCAGCTTGGGGGCTGTGGGGCAAGAGACCCAGTACTTC.

CDR3 region: CASSYSGGTLQETQYF. The CDR3 bases are TGTGCCAGCAGTTACTCGGGCGGGACCCTCCAAGAGACCCAGTACTTC. The V gene is TRBV6-6, the J gene TRBJ2-5, with D possibly matching TRBD2 (6 bases). The CDR3 contains 16 residues. CDR1 MNHNY and CDR2 SVGAGI come from the germline V gene (reference sequence). V lost 0 bases and J lost 1, with 12 bases in between.

V usage is TRBV25-1 and J usage is TRBJ2-1, with 8 bases identical to TRBD2. V was clipped by 5 bases and J by 2 bases; unmatched bases: 8. CDR1 and CDR2 (germline): MGHDK, SYGVNS. The CDR3 length is 16 residues. The CDR3 bases are TGTGCCAGCAGTCCCCCCCCAGCGGGGGCCTACAATGAGCAGTTCTTC. Amino acids: CASSPPPAGAYNEQFF.

This sequence joins TRBV10-3 and TRBJ1-3; D ambiguous. With 0 bases removed from V and 0 bases from J, the gap between germline ends came to 9 bases. This CDR3 region has 16 residues. Germline-derived CDR1 and CDR2 are ENHRY and SYGVKD. The CDR3 sequence: CAISESADISGNTIYF. The CDR3, as DNA: TGTGCCATCAGTGAGTCTGCCGATATCTCTGGAAACACCATATATTTT.

The V gene is TRBV4-1, the J gene TRBJ1-6, with a weak D call TRBD1 (5 bases). Germline V gene data show CDR1 as MGHRA and CDR2 as YSYEKL. CDR3 size: 19 residues. V shed 8 bases and J shed 2 bases, with 25 bases lying between them. CDR3 sequence reads: CASSPETQQGRAYNSPLHF. CDR3 DNA sequence: TGCGCCAGCTCCCCTGAGACCCAGCAGGGAAGGGCCTATAATTCACCCCTCCACTTT.

This clone occurred once. V gene TRBV30 combines with J gene TRBJ2-7; 7 nucleotides match TRBD2. CDR3 length: 13 residues. Trimming took 4 bases from V and 4 from J; bases not matched to a gene: 7. Germline values: CDR1 GTSNPN, CDR2 SVGIG (reference sequence). CDR3 region: CAWKLGGRYEQYF. As DNA, the CDR3 is TGTGCCTGGAAACTGGGCGGGAGATACGAGCAGTACTTC. The full variable domain, in which reference TRBV30 and TRBJ2-7 provide the parts outside the CDR3, is SQTIHQWPATLVQPVGSPLSLECTVEGTSNPNLYWYRQAAGRGLQLLFYSVGIGQISSEVPQNLSASRPQDRQFILSSKKLLLSDSGFYLCAWKLGGRYEQYFGPGTRLTVT.

This chain uses TRBV6-1 with TRBJ1-5; 10 bases line up with TRBD1. V lost 6 bases and J lost 3; bases outside the gene matches: 2. CDR3 length equals 14 residues. CDR1 is MNHNS, CDR2 SASEGT, per germline. CDR3 amino acids: CASRTGGDNQPQHF. The CDR3 nucleotides read TGTGCCAGCAGGACAGGGGGCGACAATCAGCCCCAGCATTTT.

This clone has a single count. The V and J genes are TRBV5-1 and TRBJ1-2; D not resolved. V was cut by 2 bases and J by 7 bases, with 12 bases left in between. CDR3 length equals 13 residues. The V gene's germline CDR1 is SGHRS and CDR2 YFSETQ. The CDR3 region is CASSFGDRVGYTF. The DNA of the CDR3 is TGCGCCAGCAGCTTCGGGGATAGGGTTGGCTACACCTTC.

The J gene is TRBJ2-2, the V gene TRBV10-2, with TRBD1 identical over 9 bases. The CDR3 contains 15 residues. Losses at the gene ends were 7 bases for V and 6 bases for J; bases not matched to a gene: 9. Germline-derived CDR1 and CDR2 are WSHSY and SAAADI. The CDR3 nucleotides are TGCGCCAGCACCCTTGTACAGGGGGCATCCGGGGAGCTGTTTTTT. Its translation is CASTLVQGASGELFF.

This chain joins TRBV18 and TRBJ1-2; D is unresolved. Trimming took off 6 bases at V and 0 bases at J, with 8 bases between the two ends. CDR3 length: 13 amino acids. The germline gives CDR1 KGHSH, CDR2 LQKENI. This chain's CDR3 is CASSPPPNYGYTF. The DNA for the CDR3 is TGTGCCAGCTCTCCTCCTCCTAACTATGGCTACACCTTC.

This sequence joins TRBV7-8 and TRBJ1-2, with 7 bases identical to TRBD1. The length of the CDR3 is 13 residues. V lost 3 bases and J lost 8; bases outside the gene matches: 6. Looked up from germline, CDR1 is SGHVS and CDR2 is FQNEAQ. CDR3 residues: CASSLFVGQGYTF. CDR3 in DNA: TGTGCCAGCAGCTTGTTTGTGGGACAGGGCTACACCTTC. The full variable domain, its missing parts supplied by reference TRBV7-8 and TRBJ1-2, is GAGVSQSPRYKVAKRGQDVALRCDPISGHVSLFWYQQALGQGPEFLTYFQNEAQLDKSGLPSDRFFAERPEGSVSTLKIQRTQQEDSAVYLCASSLFVGQGYTFGSGTRLTVV.

The V and J genes are TRBV28 and TRBJ1-6, with D tentatively TRBD1 (5 bases). The CDR3 runs to 16 residues. Germline values: CDR1 MDHEN, CDR2 SYDVKM. V dropped 7 bases and J dropped 10 bases, with 23 bases sitting between them. In nucleotides, the CDR3 is TGTGCCAGCACCTCCCCGGGAGGGACTGGCCGGTCACCCCTCCACTTT. Its protein product is CASTSPGGTGRSPLHF.

V and J are TRBV6-5 and TRBJ1-1, with D uncertain. Per the germline V gene, CDR1 is MNHEY and CDR2 is SVGAGI. The CDR3 is 16 residues long. The V end was cut by 0 bases, the J end by 2 bases, with 13 bases between. CDR3 nucleotide sequence: TGTGCCAGCAGTTACTCGAATGGGCCCGTAAACACTGAAGCTTTCTTT. Translation gives CASSYSNGPVNTEAFF.

Concerning this clone: Given a much more abundant clone one base away, this may be a read error. Different DNA sequences within this sample yield the same CDR3. The gene calls are TRBV6-5 and TRBJ1-2, with D tentatively TRBD1 (6 bases). The length of the CDR3 is 11 residues. CDR1 is MNHEY, CDR2 SVGAGI, per germline. V was trimmed by 5 bases and J by 5 bases, leaving 6 bases between them. This CDR3 is CASSTGYGYTF. The CDR3 DNA is TGTGCCAGCAGTACAGGGTATGGCTACACCTTC.

V usage is TRBV2 and J usage is TRBJ2-2; D unclear. V lost 4 bases and J lost 1, with 10 bases in between. The CDR3 is 15 amino acids. CDR1 SNHLY and CDR2 FYNNEI come from the germline V gene. Here the CDR3 DNA reads TGTGCCAGCAGTGGCCCGCGGAGGAACACCGGGGAGCTGTTTTTT. It specifies CASSGPRRNTGELFF. Supplemented by reference TRBV2 and TRBJ2-2, the full variable domain reads EPEVTQTPSHQVTQMGQEVILRCVPISNHLYFYWYRQILGQKVEFLVSFYNNEISEKSEIFDDQFSVERPDGSNFTLKIRSTKLEDSAMYFCASSGPRRNTGELFFGEGSRLTVL.

As to this clone: Other DNA sequences within the sample encode an identical CDR3. This chain joins TRBV18 and TRBJ2-5; tentative D call: TRBD2 (5 bases). Deletions cut 4 bases from V and 5 bases from J, with 8 bases between. This CDR3 region has 12 residues. Germline-derived CDR1 and CDR2 are KGHSH and LQKENI. The CDR3 loop is CASSLERETQYF. The CDR3 DNA reads TGTGCCAGCTCACTCGAGCGGGAGACCCAGTACTTC.

The sample holds one count of this clone. This chain links TRBV7-6 with TRBJ2-1, with a tentative D call TRBD1 (5 bases). CDR1 and CDR2 from the germline V gene are SGHVS and FNYEAQ. CDR3 length: 11 amino acids. Trimming removed 4 bases at V and 8 bases at J, with 6 bases between. The CDR3 loop is CASSSGYEQFF. The CDR3 DNA reads TGTGCCAGCAGCTCAGGGTATGAGCAGTTCTTC.